This TCR beta chain was recovered during a study of blood T cell repertoires in COVID-19. Study details: There were acute and convalescent COVID-19 samples, and they came from the United States, Italy and Spain.

This clone has only a few counts. Germline assignment: CDR1 SNHLY and CDR2 FYNNEI. V was trimmed by 6 bases and J by 0 bases, leaving 9 bases between them. The CDR3 is 14 amino acids. In the original processing: Amplifying reference gene primers gave estimates of nucleated cell counts. The table came from immunoSEQ multiplex PCR; TCRdb's copy has only in-frame clones and leaves some out. V and J calls and clone size are given by that table; D and trimming were obtained from the DNA. The table includes roughly 330,000 clones, around 83% detected once. The source of this sequence is a woman aged 45-59 years with acute or convalescent COVID-19. The V gene is TRBV2, the J gene TRBJ1-5, with D unclear. Sample: peripheral blood. CDR3 amino acids: CASSREDSNQPQHF. CDR3 in DNA: TGTGCCAGCAGCCGGGAAGATAGCAATCAGCCCCAGCATTTT.